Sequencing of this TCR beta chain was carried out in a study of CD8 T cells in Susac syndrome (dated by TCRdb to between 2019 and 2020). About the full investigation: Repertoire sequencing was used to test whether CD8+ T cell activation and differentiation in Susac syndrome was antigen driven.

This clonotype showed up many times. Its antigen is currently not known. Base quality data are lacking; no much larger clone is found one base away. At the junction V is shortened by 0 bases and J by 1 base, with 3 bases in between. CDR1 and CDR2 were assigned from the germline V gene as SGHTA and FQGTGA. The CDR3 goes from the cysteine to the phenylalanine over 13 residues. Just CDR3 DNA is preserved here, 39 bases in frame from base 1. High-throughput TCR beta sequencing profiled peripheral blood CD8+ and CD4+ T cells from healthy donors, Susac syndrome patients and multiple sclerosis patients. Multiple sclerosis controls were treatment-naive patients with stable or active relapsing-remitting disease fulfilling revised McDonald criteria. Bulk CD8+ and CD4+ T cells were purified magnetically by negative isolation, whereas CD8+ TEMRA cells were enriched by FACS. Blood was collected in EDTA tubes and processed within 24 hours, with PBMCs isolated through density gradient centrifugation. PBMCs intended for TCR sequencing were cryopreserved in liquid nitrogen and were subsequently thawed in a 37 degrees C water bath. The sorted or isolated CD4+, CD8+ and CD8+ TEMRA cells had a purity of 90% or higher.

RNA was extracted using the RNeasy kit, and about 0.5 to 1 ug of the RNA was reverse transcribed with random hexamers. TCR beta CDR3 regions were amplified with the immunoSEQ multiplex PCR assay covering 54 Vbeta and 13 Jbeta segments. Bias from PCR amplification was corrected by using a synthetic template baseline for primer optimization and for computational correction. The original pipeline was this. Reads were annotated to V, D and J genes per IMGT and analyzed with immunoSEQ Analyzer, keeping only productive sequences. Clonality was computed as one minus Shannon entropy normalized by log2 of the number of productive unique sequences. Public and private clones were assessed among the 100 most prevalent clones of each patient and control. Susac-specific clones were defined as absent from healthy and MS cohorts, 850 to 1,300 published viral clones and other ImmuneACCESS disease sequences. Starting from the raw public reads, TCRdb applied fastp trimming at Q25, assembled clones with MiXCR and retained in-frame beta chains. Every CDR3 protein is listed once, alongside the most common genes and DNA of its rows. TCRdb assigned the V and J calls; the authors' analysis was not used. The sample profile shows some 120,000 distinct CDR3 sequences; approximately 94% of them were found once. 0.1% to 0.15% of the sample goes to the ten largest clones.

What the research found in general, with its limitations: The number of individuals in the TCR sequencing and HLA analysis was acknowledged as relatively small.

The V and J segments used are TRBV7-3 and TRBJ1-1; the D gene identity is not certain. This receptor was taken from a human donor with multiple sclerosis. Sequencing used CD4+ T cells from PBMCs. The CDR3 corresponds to CASSLTGNTEAFF. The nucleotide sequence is TGTGCCAGCAGCTTAACAGGGAACACTGAAGCTTTCTTT.